A selection of T cell receptor beta chains follows, all from one sample in a study of identical twins' blood T cells. MiXCR, run by TCRdb on the 5' RACE reads, gives a single entry per CDR3 protein. The table shows fewer than 450,000 distinct CDR3 sequences, with around 30% occurring only once. The sequenced sample was PBMCs. The receptor source for this set is a woman aged 18-49 years in good health. The CDR3 runs from the conserved cysteine through the conserved F or W. D genes are given only for firm matches. Size is stated for part of the rows, as once, few or many counts, or as a class when the clone is expanded.

j_gene | v_gene | abundance | d_gene | CDR3aa | CDR3nt
TRBJ1-2 | TRBV29-1 | few | TRBD1 | CSVWEDRVDGYTF | TGCAGCGTTTGGGAGGACAGGGTCGATGGCTACACCTTC
TRBJ2-2 | TRBV7-9 | - | - | CASSLGTLSLANTGELFF | TGTGCCAGCAGCTTAGGGACATTAAGCCTCGCGAACACCGGGGAGCTGTTTTTT
TRBJ1-5 | TRBV11-2 | - | - | CASSPGGLQGNQPQHF | TGTGCCAGCAGCCCCGGTGGTTTGCAGGGCAATCAGCCCCAGCATTTT
TRBJ2-1 | TRBV6-6 | - | - | CASKDRTAGVVVYNEQFF | TGTGCCAGCAAGGACCGGACCGCTGGAGTTGTCGTCTACAATGAGCAGTTCTTC
TRBJ2-3 | TRBV20-1 | few | - | CSARDPATQYF | TGCAGTGCTAGAGATCCGGCTACGCAGTATTTT
TRBJ1-2 | TRBV20-1 | - | - | CSARDGGENYGYTF | TGCAGTGCTAGAGATGGGGGGGAAAACTATGGCTACACCTTC
TRBJ1-5 | TRBV19 | - | - | CASKGRGNNQPQHF | TGTGCCAGTAAGGGCAGGGGAAACAATCAGCCCCAGCATTTT
TRBJ1-3 | TRBV2 | - | - | CASSSNSGNTIYF | TGTGCCAGCAGCAGCAACTCTGGAAACACCATATATTTT
TRBJ2-1 | TRBV20-1 | few | - | CSASLRLLYNEQFF | TGCAGTGCTAGCCTCAGGCTTCTGTACAATGAGCAGTTCTTC
TRBJ1-1 | TRBV30 | - | TRBD1 | CAWSVQGRTGAFF | TGTGCCTGGAGTGTACAGGGGCGGACCGGGGCTTTCTTT
TRBJ1-5 | TRBV5-6 | few | TRBD1 | CASGTGISNQPQHF | TGTGCCAGCGGGACAGGGATAAGCAATCAGCCCCAGCATTTT
TRBJ2-1 | TRBV24-1 | many | - | CATSDQTENNEQFF | TGTGCCACCAGTGACCAGACAGAAAACAATGAGCAGTTCTTC
TRBJ2-1 | TRBV19 | many | - | CASTQGNEQFF | TGTGCCAGTACACAGGGCAATGAGCAGTTCTTC
TRBJ2-1 | TRBV10-3 | many | - | CAISEPGFLDEQFF | TGTGCCATCAGTGAACCGGGGTTCTTAGATGAGCAGTTCTTC
TRBJ1-2 | TRBV10-3 | - | - | CAIADSRSNYGYTF | TGTGCCATAGCGGACAGCCGATCTAACTATGGCTACACCTTC
TRBJ1-5 | TRBV12-3/TRBV12-4 | many | - | CASSLVRDGQPQHF | TGTGCCAGCAGTTTAGTCAGGGATGGCCAGCCCCAGCATTTT
TRBJ1-1 | TRBV12-3/TRBV12-4 | - | - | CASSPGNSIEAFF | TGTGCCAGCAGTCCAGGGAACAGTATAGAAGCTTTCTTT
TRBJ2-7 | TRBV3-1 | - | - | CASSHRGGSSYEQYF | TGTGCCAGCAGCCATCGCGGTGGGAGCTCCTACGAGCAGTACTTC
TRBJ2-7 | TRBV5-6 | - | TRBD1 | CASSLGQGFSYEQYF | TGTGCCAGCAGCCTCGGACAGGGCTTCTCCTACGAGCAGTACTTC
TRBJ1-1 | TRBV5-5 | few | - | CASSFPGVNTEAFF | TGTGCCAGCAGCTTTCCAGGGGTGAACACTGAAGCTTTCTTT
TRBJ1-3 | TRBV7-8 | many | TRBD1 | CASTNYYRGSGNTIYF | TGTGCCAGCACTAATTACTACAGGGGCTCGGGAAACACCATATATTTT
TRBJ1-2 | TRBV7-9 | - | - | CASSLNGIYGYTF | TGTGCCAGCAGCTTAAACGGGATTTATGGCTACACCTTC
TRBJ1-1 | TRBV6-4 | - | - | CASSPEGNTEAFF | TGTGCCAGCTCACCGGAGGGAAACACTGAAGCTTTCTTT
TRBJ2-3 | TRBV20-1 | - | - | CSAPIPALTDTQYF | TGCAGTGCGCCGATTCCAGCCTTAACAGATACGCAGTATTTT
TRBJ2-1 | TRBV29-1 | few | - | CSVDRAANEQFF | TGCAGCGTTGATCGCGCTGCGAATGAGCAGTTCTTC
TRBJ1-2 | TRBV29-1 | many | - | CSVDNWAWNDYGYTF | TGCAGCGTTGATAACTGGGCGTGGAACGATTATGGCTACACCTTC
TRBJ1-2 | TRBV2 | - | - | CASSEIKVGGIGYTF | TGTGCCAGCAGTGAAATTAAGGTCGGAGGGATTGGCTACACCTTC
TRBJ2-1 | TRBV27 | - | - | CASSHNRGHLDEQFF | TGTGCCAGCAGTCACAACCGGGGCCATCTTGATGAGCAGTTCTTC
TRBJ1-5 | TRBV12-3/TRBV12-4 | few | TRBD1 | CASSLGGQGDLWSQHF | TGTGCCAGCAGTTTAGGGGGACAGGGAGACCTGTGGTCCCAGCATTTT
TRBJ1-1 | TRBV2 | few | TRBD1 | CASRKDRGFTEAFF | TGTGCCAGCCGTAAGGACAGGGGTTTTACTGAAGCTTTCTTT
TRBJ1-2 | TRBV6-5 | few | - | CASSGPNYGYTF | TGTGCCAGCAGTGGGCCTAACTATGGCTACACCTTC
TRBJ1-5 | TRBV12-3/TRBV12-4 | many | TRBD1 | CASSQRQGDVRNQPQHF | TGTGCCAGCAGTCAAAGGCAGGGGGACGTGCGGAATCAGCCCCAGCATTTT
TRBJ1-2 | TRBV7-9 | - | - | CASSLELAGYTF | TGTGCCAGCAGCTTAGAGCTAGCGGGCTACACCTTC
TRBJ1-3 | TRBV29-1 | - | - | CSVRLDSGNTIYF | TGCAGCGTTCGCCTCGACTCTGGAAACACCATATATTTT
TRBJ1-2 | TRBV7-6 | - | - | CASSLTKASLEDGYTF | TGTGCCAGCAGCTTAACTAAGGCCTCTCTGGAGGATGGCTACACCTTC
TRBJ2-5 | TRBV18 | few | - | CASSPVARQETQYF | TGTGCCAGCTCACCCGTAGCGCGGCAAGAGACCCAGTACTTC
TRBJ2-2 | TRBV19 | - | - | CAGRLSGVTGELFF | TGTGCCGGTAGGCTTTCAGGAGTCACCGGGGAGCTGTTTTTT
TRBJ2-7 | TRBV27 | - | - | CASSLGWRAYEQYF | TGTGCCAGCAGTTTGGGCTGGAGGGCCTACGAGCAGTACTTC
TRBJ2-2 | TRBV30 | few | - | CAWSASGGELFF | TGTGCCTGGAGTGCCAGTGGGGGGGAGCTGTTTTTT
TRBJ2-5 | TRBV25-1 | few | TRBD2 | CASSEDTGGSGIETQYF | TGTGCCAGCAGTGAAGATACGGGAGGATCAGGGATAGAGACCCAGTACTTC
TRBJ1-5 | TRBV6-4 | - | - | CASRKEGGNSQPQRF | TGTGCCAGCCGAAAAGAGGGCGGCAATAGTCAGCCCCAGCGTTTT
TRBJ1-3 | TRBV19 | - | - | CASSMGPQGSSGNTIYF | TGTGCCAGTAGTATGGGGCCACAGGGAAGCTCTGGAAACACCATATATTTT
TRBJ1-1 | TRBV5-6 | few | - | CASSSWGWNTEAFF | TGTGCCAGCAGCTCGTGGGGTTGGAACACTGAAGCTTTCTTT
TRBJ1-1 | TRBV6-2/TRBV6-3 | few | - | CASRLGHTEAFF | TGTGCCAGCAGGTTGGGACACACTGAAGCTTTCTTT
TRBJ2-2 | TRBV18 | - | TRBD1 | CATGQGTGELFF | TGTGCCACCGGACAGGGGACCGGGGAGCTGTTTTTT
TRBJ1-6 | TRBV12-3/TRBV12-4 | few | - | CASRPTVSSSYNSPLHF | TGTGCCAGCAGACCCACGGTGTCAAGCTCCTATAATTCACCCCTCCACTTT
TRBJ1-2 | TRBV29-1 | - | - | CSVGDRHYGYTF | TGCAGCGTCGGAGACAGGCACTATGGCTACACCTTC
TRBJ1-1 | TRBV7-9 | - | - | CASSFNKGGLEAFF | TGTGCCAGCAGCTTCAACAAGGGGGGGTTGGAAGCTTTCTTT
TRBJ2-2 | TRBV12-3/TRBV12-4 | - | - | CAIEDWNGAAGELFF | TGTGCCATCGAAGACTGGAATGGAGCCGCCGGGGAGCTGTTTTTT
TRBJ2-1 | TRBV5-1 | - | TRBD2 | CASRPGTSGSYYEQFF | TGCGCCAGCAGACCCGGGACTAGCGGGAGTTACTATGAGCAGTTCTTC
TRBJ1-1 | TRBV19 | few | - | CASSIGTEAFF | TGTGCCAGTAGTATTGGAACTGAAGCTTTCTTT
TRBJ1-5 | TRBV28 | - | - | CASKDSRQPQHF | TGTGCCAGCAAAGATAGTCGGCAGCCCCAGCATTTT
TRBJ2-3 | TRBV12-5 | - | TRBD2 | CASDVAGRPDTQYF | TGTGCTAGTGACGTAGCGGGACGACCAGATACGCAGTATTTT
TRBJ1-6 | TRBV27 | few | - | CASSLKGQYRNSPLHF | TGTGCCAGCAGTTTAAAGGGGCAGTATCGAAATTCACCCCTCCACTTT